The entry below gives a single T cell receptor (beta chain) sequence along with its context. No antigen is known for it. The sample holds no much larger clone one base away, and base qualities are not on file. These data belong to a study of blood T cell repertoires in COVID-19 (dated by TCRdb to about 2020). Turning to the overall study: Samples covering the acute and convalescent phases of COVID-19 were provided by collaborators in the United States, Italy and Spain. Nearly every sample came with metadata listing a de-identified subject ID, COVID-19 status, age in years and sex. A freely available public database, intended as a resource for researchers studying the immune response to SARS-CoV-2, is where the repertoires were released. The samples were drawn from two sources: the first 160 participants of the ongoing ImmuneRACE study, and 1,000 to 1,500 subjects contributed by 6 global collaborators. The prospective study material was composed of cDNA or gDNA derived from T cells, B-cell-depleted T cells, or PBMCs. HLA class I and class II types, where available, came from metadata supplied by the sample provider rather than from assay-based typing. Deeply sampled blood TCRbeta repertoires from subjects exposed to, actively infected with, or recovered from COVID-19 were included in the dataset.

Collaborating institutions collected whole blood in K2EDTA tubes following their own protocols. For TCRbeta analysis, collaborators shipped samples in one of three forms: frozen whole blood, isolated PBMCs, or DNA extracted from either of those sample types. The research as a whole found: Clinical and demographic metadata were provided uncurated, with the amount varying by source and participant.

TCRbeta CDR3 regions were amplified from genomic DNA using the immunoSEQ Assay, a bias-controlled multiplex PCR. The authors' analysis ran thus. The number of nucleated cells in each sample was estimated by amplification of reference gene primers within the assay. To quantify the absolute abundance of each unique TCRbeta CDR3 rearrangement, sequence reads were collapsed and filtered. Productive Simpson clonality was computed per sample as the square root of Simpson's diversity index over productive rearrangements. Here the immuneACCESS table is served through TCRdb, limited to in-frame sequences with V and J called. Missing clones are a known gap in these copies; in checked studies unresolved V genes cover under half, and the rest lacks a known reason. V, J and clone size are taken as reported in that table, and D and trimming were inferred from the DNA itself. Counted in this sample were approximately 170,000 clones; less than 90% of them appeared once. In total, the top ten clones hold around 25% of the sample.

CDR1 ENHRY and CDR2 SYGVKD are derived from the germline V gene. V was cut back by 7 bases and J by 2 bases, leaving a gap of 13 bases between them. The cysteine opens and the phenylalanine closes a CDR3 of 14 amino acids. This entry keeps only the CDR3 DNA: 42 bases, framed from base 1. The origin of this receptor is a man aged 60 to 75 with acute or convalescent COVID-19. The sequence links TRBV10-3 to TRBJ2-3; a tentative D call is TRBD1 (6 bases match). Sequences were obtained from peripheral blood. The bases are TGTGCCATCAAGGCAGGGACAACCACAGATACGCAGTATTTT. It translates to CAIKAGTTTDTQYF.